These 32 T cell receptor beta chains were all obtained from the same sample, sequenced in a study of T cell responses to AZD1222 COVID-19 vaccine. The protocol was immunoSEQ multiplex PCR, while the TCRdb copy is restricted to in-frame clones and leaves out a portion. The profile covers about 84,000 clones, with approximately 83% appearing a single time and more than 9% taken by the ten largest. Sequences were derived from peripheral blood, sampled 28 days after the second AZD1222 dose. These receptors were taken from an adult who received the AZD1222 COVID-19 vaccine.

V and J are TRBV6-6 and TRBJ1-5; D is unresolved. The CDR3 contains 15 residues. The V end lost 3 bases, the J end lost 4 bases, and 13 bases lay between the germline ends. Germline CDR1 is MNHNY and CDR2 is SVGAGI (reference sequence). CDR3 loop: CASSYHNYGNQPQHF. The CDR3 DNA sequence: TGTGCCAGCAGTTATCACAATTACGGGAATCAGCCCCAGCATTTT.

The chain links TRBV15 to TRBJ2-1; D might be TRBD1 (5 bases). This CDR3 contains 11 residues. Germline CDR1 is LNHNV and CDR2 is YYDKDF (reference sequence). V lost 8 bases, J lost 6 bases, and 8 bases lay in between. The CDR3 loop is CATGQGNEQFF. CDR3 nucleotide sequence: TGTGCCACCGGGCAGGGCAATGAGCAGTTCTTC.

The chain couples TRBV7-2 to TRBJ1-2; the D is unclear. The CDR3 consists of 15 residues. Germline CDR1 is SGHTA and CDR2 is FQGNSA. The V gene lost 0 bases and the J gene lost 3 bases, with 11 bases spanning the gap. For the CDR3, the DNA is TGTGCCAGCAGCTTAGCGGGGTCACGAGACTATGGCTACACCTTC. It yields the protein CASSLAGSRDYGYTF.

The V call is TRBV28, the J call TRBJ1-1; TRBD1 matches at 7 bases. The ends lost 5 bases at V and 3 bases at J; junction bases unmatched: 9. CDR1 is MDHEN, CDR2 SYDVKM, per germline. This CDR3 has 15 amino acids. The CDR3 DNA is TGTGCCAGCAGTCCCAGGGGGGGGTACGACACTGAAGCTTTCTTT. Protein sequence: CASSPRGGYDTEAFF.

The gene calls are TRBV7-9 and TRBJ2-1; 12 bases are shared with TRBD2. Germline CDR1 and CDR2: SEHNR and FQNEAQ (reference sequence). The CDR3 loop spans 14 amino acids. The V gene end was trimmed by 1 base and the J gene end by 12 bases; junction bases not matched to a gene: 4. In DNA form, the CDR3 reads TGTGCCAGCAGCTTAGGGACTAGCGGGGTTCTGCAGTTCTTC. Amino acids: CASSLGTSGVLQFF.

This sequence joins TRBV19 and TRBJ1-5, with 7 bases fitting TRBD1. The V segment lost 4 bases and the J segment 7 bases; nucleotides outside the gene matches: 16. CDR3 length: 17 amino acids. Germline V gene data show CDR1 as LNHDA and CDR2 as SQIVND (reference sequence). This CDR3 is CASSTTEGQPGGQPQHF. The CDR3 DNA follows: TGTGCCAGTAGTACCACAGAGGGACAGCCGGGGGGCCAGCCCCAGCATTTT.

V gene TRBV19 combines with J gene TRBJ2-7, with 9 bases fitting TRBD1. Germline lookup yields CDR1 LNHDA and CDR2 SQIVND (reference sequence). J gave up 3 bases and V 3 bases, and 3 bases lay outside the gene matches. This CDR3 contains 14 residues. The DNA of the CDR3 is TGTGCCAGTAGTATCGGGGACAGGGTCTACGAGCAGTACTTC. Translation gives CASSIGDRVYEQYF. The full variable domain, in which reference TRBV19 and TRBJ2-7 provide the parts outside the CDR3, is DGGITQSPKYLFRKEGQNVTLSCEQNLNHDAMYWYRQDPGQGLRLIYYSQIVNDFQKGDIAEGYSVSREKKESFPLTVTSAQKNPTAFYLCASSIGDRVYEQYFGPGTRLTVT.

The chain carries TRBV5-1 and TRBJ1-4; 7 bases match TRBD1. The CDR3 has 13 amino acids. The V gene end was trimmed by 4 bases and the J gene end by 8 bases; junction bases not matched to a gene: 5. Germline V CDR1 and CDR2: SGHRS, YFSETQ. CDR3 protein: CASSQTGVEKLFF. CDR3 sequence (DNA): TGCGCCAGCAGCCAAACAGGGGTCGAAAAACTGTTTTTT. Full variable domain (missing parts from reference TRBV5-1 and TRBJ1-4): KAGVTQTPRYLIKTRGQQVTLSCSPISGHRSVSWYQQTPGQGLQFLFEYFSETQRNKGNFPGRFSGRQFSNSRSEMNVSTLELGDSALYLCASSQTGVEKLFFGSGTQLSVL.

V is TRBV11-2 and J is TRBJ2-1; D call uncertain. The CDR3 length is 12 residues. V lost 0 bases and J 6 bases, leaving 3 bases between the germline ends. Germline V gene data show CDR1 as SGHAT and CDR2 as FQNNGV. The CDR3 bases are TGTGCCAGCAGCTTAGAGGTCAATGAGCAGTTCTTC. This encodes CASSLEVNEQFF.

CDR3: CASSQFGPLRSEKLFF. Written as DNA, the CDR3 is TGCGCCAGCAGTCAATTTGGACCCCTTAGGAGTGAAAAACTGTTTTTT. The chain links TRBV23-1 to TRBJ1-4; D uncertain. TRBV23-1 is assigned to the ORF class and has an uncertain function. The CDR3 has 16 amino acids. V lost 1 base, J lost 7 bases, and 16 bases lay in between.

This chain connects TRBV28 to TRBJ2-1; D possibly uses TRBD1 or TRBD2 (5 bases each). The germline V and J ends were trimmed by 0 bases and 4 bases, with 10 bases remaining between them. The CDR3 is made up of 15 amino acids. CDR1 is MDHEN, CDR2 SYDVKM, per germline. CDR3 in DNA: TGTGCCAGCAGTTTATGGTGGGGGAAGTACAATGAGCAGTTCTTC. It translates to CASSLWWGKYNEQFF.

This rearrangement joins TRBV5-1 to TRBJ2-1; D may match TRBD1 or TRBD2 (5 bases each). V was pared by 0 bases and J by 9 bases, with 10 bases between. CDR3 length: 13 residues. Germline CDR1 is SGHRS and CDR2 is YFSETQ. CDR3: CASSLGGLVEQFF. The CDR3 coding sequence is TGCGCCAGCAGCTTGGGGGGGTTAGTTGAGCAGTTCTTC.

The table lists this clone with a few counts. V gene TRBV6-6 combines with J gene TRBJ1-6, with TRBD1 matching 8 bases. This CDR3 is 16 amino acids long. The trim removed 6 bases at V and 3 bases at J, leaving 7 bases unmatched. CDR1 is MNHNY and CDR2 is SVGAGI in the germline V gene (reference sequence). CDR3: CASRPLTGVYNSPLHF. DNA for the CDR3: TGTGCCAGCAGACCCCTGACAGGGGTCTATAATTCACCCCTCCACTTT.

This clone appeared once. V usage is TRBV19 and J usage is TRBJ1-1, with D unresolved. The CDR3 covers 10 residues. Germline V gene sequence: CDR1 LNHDA, CDR2 SQIVND (reference sequence). V was cut by 7 bases and J by 4 bases, with 4 bases left in between. The CDR3 nucleotides are TGTGCCAGTATGAGCACTGAAGCTTTCTTT. It translates to CASMSTEAFF.

The gene calls are TRBV4-1 and TRBJ1-2; D is undetermined. The CDR3 totals 15 residues. The germline gives CDR1 MGHRA, CDR2 YSYEKL. Trimming left V 6 bases short and J 14 bases short, with 28 bases between. CDR3 nucleotides: TGCGCCAGCAGTTATACTCTTGGAGAGGCGGCTCTTACAACCTTC. It codes for CASSYTLGEAALTTF.

The V gene is TRBV7-4, the J gene TRBJ1-5, with 11 positions matching TRBD1. Germline values: CDR1 SGHVT, CDR2 SQSDAQ. Losses at the gene ends were 4 bases for V and 10 bases for J; bases not matched to a gene: 18. The CDR3 has 18 amino acids. The CDR3 reads CASSSPRDRGTVGRPQHF. The CDR3 DNA reads as TGTGCCAGCAGCTCCCCAAGGGACAGGGGGACAGTCGGGCGTCCCCAGCATTTT.

The V and J genes are TRBV4-2 and TRBJ1-5; no clear D gene. The CDR3 runs 15 residues. Germline CDR1 LGHNA, CDR2 YNFKEQ. Deletions cut 1 base from V and 7 bases from J, with 14 bases between. CDR3 in DNA: TGTGCCAGCAGCCAAGCCCCGGCCTCAAGGCAGCCCCAGCATTTT. This encodes CASSQAPASRQPQHF.

The gene calls are TRBV5-5 and TRBJ1-4, with D possibly matching TRBD1 (5 bases). The germline gives CDR1 SGHKS, CDR2 YYEKEE (reference sequence). The V end lost 4 bases, the J end lost 0 bases, and 7 bases lay between the germline ends. This CDR3 spans 14 amino acids. The CDR3: CASSQGATNEKLFF. Here the CDR3 DNA reads TGTGCCAGCAGCCAAGGGGCAACTAATGAAAAACTGTTTTTT.

The V call is TRBV28, the J call TRBJ1-2, with a tentative D call TRBD1 (5 bases). Trimming took 5 bases from V and 5 from J, leaving 15 bases between them. This CDR3 contains 14 residues. Germline CDR1 MDHEN, CDR2 SYDVKM. The CDR3 protein is CASSAGVVVYGYTF. The CDR3 bases are TGTGCCAGCAGTGCGGGGGTTGTGGTATATGGCTACACCTTC.

This chain connects TRBV7-3 to TRBJ2-5, with D perhaps matching TRBD1 or TRBD2 (5 bases each). The CDR3 length is 15 residues. Germline CDR1 and CDR2: SGHTA and FQGTGA. The germline V and J ends were trimmed by 6 bases and 0 bases, with 14 bases remaining between them. The CDR3 loop is CASRLGPTNQETQYF. CDR3 DNA: TGTGCCAGCAGGCTGGGACCCACTAACCAAGAGACCCAGTACTTC. The variable domain in full, completed from reference TRBV7-3 and TRBJ2-5, reads GAGVSQTPSNKVTEKGKYVELRCDPISGHTALYWYRQSLGQGPEFLIYFQGTGAADDSGLPNDRFFAVRPEGSVSTLKIQRTERGDSAVYLCASRLGPTNQETQYFGPGTRLLVL.

The CDR3 DNA sequence: TGTGCCAGCTCACCCCTATCCGGACAGGGAGGGTCGGAGCAGTACTTC. Translation gives CASSPLSGQGGSEQYF. The chain couples TRBV18 to TRBJ2-7, with a weak D call TRBD1 (8 bases). The CDR3 contains 16 residues. The V gene lost 3 bases and the J gene lost 7 bases, with 22 bases spanning the gap. Germline V gene lookup returns CDR1 KGHSH and CDR2 LQKENI.

In this sample, this clone turned up once. J is TRBJ1-5 and V is TRBV3-1 (or the pseudogene TRBV3-2); 11 nucleotides agree with TRBD1. The ends lost 6 bases at V and 5 bases at J; junction bases unmatched: 6. Germline V gene lookup returns CDR1 LGHDT and CDR2 YNNKEL (reference sequence). CDR3 length: 15 residues. Here the CDR3 reads CASSPGTGGYQPQHF. The CDR3 DNA follows: TGTGCCAGCAGTCCCGGGACAGGGGGTTATCAGCCCCAGCATTTT.

J is TRBJ1-2 and V is TRBV5-1, with unresolved D. V was pared by 1 base and J by 3 bases, with 10 bases between. Germline lookup yields CDR1 SGHRS and CDR2 YFSETQ. The CDR3 is made up of 14 amino acids. The chain's CDR3 is CASSLNGRDYGYTF. The DNA for the CDR3 is TGCGCCAGCAGCTTGAATGGCAGAGACTATGGCTACACCTTC.

This rearrangement joins TRBV6-5 to TRBJ2-5, with D hard to call. The germline V and J ends were trimmed by 8 bases and 5 bases, with 15 bases remaining between them. Germline-derived CDR1 and CDR2 are MNHEY and SVGAGI. The CDR3 length is 13 residues. CDR3 in amino acids: CASSMGIWETQYF. For the CDR3, the DNA is TGTGCCAGCTCCATGGGCATATGGGAGACCCAGTACTTC.

The chain is built from TRBV28 and TRBJ1-6; tentatively, D is TRBD1 (5 bases). The V gene's germline CDR1 is MDHEN and CDR2 SYDVKM. The V gene lost 3 bases and the J gene lost 10 bases, with 19 bases spanning the gap. CDR3 length: 16 residues. CDR3 sequence (DNA): TGTGCCAGCAGTTTCCCGAATAGCGGGGGACCCTCACCCCTCCACTTT. Protein sequence: CASSFPNSGGPSPLHF.

This chain joins TRBV11-1 and TRBJ2-5, with TRBD1 identical over 7 bases. Germline V CDR1 and CDR2: SGHAT, FQDESV (reference sequence). J gave up 4 bases and V 5 bases, and 13 bases lay outside the gene matches. The CDR3 loop spans 16 amino acids. The CDR3 here is CASSRGQSKGGETQYF. The CDR3 DNA sequence: TGTGCCAGCAGCAGGGGACAGAGCAAAGGGGGAGAGACCCAGTACTTC.

The V and J genes are TRBV24-1 and TRBJ1-5, with unresolved D. The V gene lost 6 bases and the J gene lost 9 bases, with 11 bases spanning the gap. This CDR3 is 12 amino acids long. CDR1 is KGHDR and CDR2 is SFDVKD in the germline V gene. The CDR3 coding sequence is TGTGCCACCAGTCAGAAGGACTGGCCCCAGCATTTT. Translated: CATSQKDWPQHF.

The V and J genes are TRBV10-3 and TRBJ2-7; the D gene is possibly TRBD1 (6 bases). The V and J ends lost 6 bases and 3 bases respectively, with 18 bases between them. This CDR3 comprises 15 residues. Germline loops: CDR1 ENHRY, CDR2 SYGVKD. In DNA form, the CDR3 reads TGTGCCATCAGACAGGGTTCTGGCTCCAACTACGAGCAGTACTTC. It translates to CAIRQGSGSNYEQYF.

This chain uses TRBV9 with TRBJ2-7; TRBD2 matches at 8 bases. The CDR3 has 13 residues. The V segment lost 4 bases and the J segment 2 bases; nucleotides outside the gene matches: 2. The germline V gene has CDR1 SGDLS and CDR2 YYNGEE. Here the CDR3 reads CASSSGGPYEQYF. The CDR3 DNA reads as TGTGCCAGCAGCAGCGGGGGCCCCTACGAGCAGTACTTC.

This rearrangement joins TRBV28 to TRBJ1-4; D unresolved. The CDR3 consists of 14 residues. Looked up from germline, CDR1 is MDHEN and CDR2 is SYDVKM. V lost 7 bases and J 10 bases, leaving 19 bases between the germline ends. As DNA, the CDR3 is TGTGCCAGCACAAACACGACGGGCTACGGAAAACTGTTTTTT. This translates into CASTNTTGYGKLFF.

The chain joins TRBV3-1 (or the pseudogene TRBV3-2) to TRBJ2-1; D possibly corresponds to TRBD2 (7 bases). The germline V gene encodes CDR1 LGHDT and CDR2 YNNKEL (reference sequence). V was trimmed by 5 bases and J by 0 bases, leaving 14 bases between them. The CDR3 sequence is 16 residues long. The CDR3 DNA reads TGTGCCAGCAGCAGAGGGGGGGGGAGCTCCTACAATGAGCAGTTCTTC. It specifies CASSRGGGSSYNEQFF.

This clone occurred once. This chain joins TRBV15 and TRBJ2-7; D is undetermined. The CDR3 spans 12 residues. Trimming shortened V by 5 bases and J by 5 bases, and 10 bases separated the two germline ends. Germline values: CDR1 LNHNV, CDR2 YYDKDF (reference sequence). In DNA form, the CDR3 reads TGTGCCACCAGCCCTGGGTATCACGAGCAGTACTTC. This sequence encodes CATSPGYHEQYF. Supplemented by reference TRBV15 and TRBJ2-7, the full variable domain reads DAMVIQNPRYQVTQFGKPVTLSCSQTLNHNVMYWYQQKSSQAPKLLFHYYDKDFNNEADTPDNFQSRRPNTSFCFLDIRSPGLGDTAMYLCATSPGYHEQYFGPGTRLTVT.